The T cell receptor beta chain under discussion was sequenced for a study of shared clonotypes between healthy human individuals. Broader study findings: Generation of non-shared clonotypes was less probable than generation of clonotypes shared by all four donors.

TCRdb's table, derived via immunoSEQ multiplex PCR, lists solely in-frame clones and lacks some. The sample lists about 2 million clones; about 94% were seen once. Naive CD8 cells were CD45RO-negative, positively selected for CCR7, excluding terminally differentiated effector memory CD45RA+ cells. The V gene lost 6 bases and the J gene lost 8 bases, with 11 bases spanning the gap. From germline, CDR1 is MNHEY and CDR2 SVGAGI. The CDR3 has 12 amino acids. A remark on this clone: Antigen unknown.

This TCR came from a man younger than 30 in good health. Material: naive CD8+ T cells sorted from blood. The genes are TRBV6-5 and TRBJ2-1, with a possible D match to TRBD2 (5 bases). The CDR3 sequence: CASSGKSDEQFF. CDR3 coding DNA: TGTGCCAGCAGCGGGAAGTCGGATGAGCAGTTCTTC.